These 21 T cell receptor beta chains were all obtained from the same sample, sequenced in a study of T cell responses to AZD1222 COVID-19 vaccine. The repertoire was sequenced with immunoSEQ multiplex PCR; TCRdb's copy has only in-frame clones and lacks some. The sample holds 140,000 to 150,000 clones, roughly 90% seen once. The starting material was peripheral blood, obtained 28 days after the second AZD1222 dose. The receptors come from an adult who received the AZD1222 COVID-19 vaccine.

The chain links TRBV6-5 to TRBJ1-4; D is uncertain. Between the trimmed V and J ends, which lost 6 bases and 6 bases, there was a span of 17 bases. The CDR3 is 15 residues long. The germline V gene encodes CDR1 MNHEY and CDR2 SVGAGI. DNA of the CDR3: TGTGCCAGCAGCCAACGGGGTATCTCCTATGAAAAACTGTTTTTT. This translates into CASSQRGISYEKLFF.

The chain employs TRBV9 and TRBJ1-2; D possibly corresponds to TRBD1 (5 bases). The CDR3 runs 15 residues. Deletions cut 4 bases from V and 4 bases from J, with 17 bases between. The germline V gene has CDR1 SGDLS and CDR2 YYNGEE. The CDR3 DNA reads TGTGCCAGCAGCCCCCGGGACCGGGACGGCTATGGCTACACCTTC. It is translated as CASSPRDRDGYGYTF.

This chain links TRBV6-6 with TRBJ1-5; the D gene is possibly TRBD1 (6 bases). The CDR3 runs 17 residues. Trimming took off 5 bases at V and 0 bases at J, with 17 bases between the two ends. Germline lookup yields CDR1 MNHNY and CDR2 SVGAGI (reference sequence). CDR3 sequence (DNA): TGTGCCAGCAGTCCTATCGGGACACACTATAGCAATCAGCCCCAGCATTTT. It yields the protein CASSPIGTHYSNQPQHF.

The V call is TRBV7-2, the J call TRBJ1-6, with unresolved D. V lost 4 bases to trimming and J lost 2 bases, with 12 bases between them. Germline V gene lookup returns CDR1 SGHTA and CDR2 FQGNSA. This CDR3 is 16 amino acids long. CDR3 coding DNA: TGTGCCAGCAGCTGGGCTGAAAGTACCTATAATTCACCCCTCCACTTT. The encoded protein is CASSWAESTYNSPLHF.

The chain links TRBV19 to TRBJ1-1, with D possibly TRBD1 on 5 matching bases. The CDR3 extends over 14 amino acids. Germline V lookup: CDR1 LNHDA, CDR2 SQIVND (reference sequence). Trimming shortened V by 4 bases and J by 6 bases, and 15 bases separated the two germline ends. CDR3 bases: TGTGCCAGTAGTAGGGGCGGCGAAGTCCCTGAAGCTTTCTTT. Translation gives CASSRGGEVPEAFF.

This chain joins TRBV6-4 and TRBJ2-3; D perhaps matches TRBD2 (6 bases). Trimming removed 3 bases from V and 4 bases from J, with 20 bases in between. The CDR3 has 17 residues. Germline CDR1 is MRHNA and CDR2 is SNTAGT. Written as DNA, the CDR3 is TGTGCCAGCAGTGAAAGGGGACTGCTCACCGGATCAGATACGCAGTATTTT. Translation gives CASSERGLLTGSDTQYF.

The chain couples TRBV5-4 to TRBJ1-2; TRBD1 is a possible D gene (5 bases). The CDR3 runs 13 residues. Germline V gene lookup returns CDR1 SGHNT and CDR2 YYREEE (reference sequence). V lost 0 bases and J lost 6, with 9 bases in between. CDR3 bases: TGTGCCAGCAGCTTGGCAGGGTTCCATGGCTACACCTTC. Its translation: CASSLAGFHGYTF. The entire variable domain, with the rest obtained from reference TRBV5-4 and TRBJ1-2, is as follows: ETGVTQSPTHLIKTRGQQVTLRCSSQSGHNTVSWYQQALGQGPQFIFQYYREEENGRGNFPPRFSGLQFPNYSSELNVNALELDDSALYLCASSLAGFHGYTFGSGTRLTVV.

The rearrangement links TRBV4-2 to TRBJ2-5; D gene uncertain. The germline gives CDR1 LGHNA, CDR2 YNFKEQ. Trimming took off 2 bases at V and 2 bases at J, with 3 bases between the two ends. The CDR3 totals 12 residues. CDR3: CASSQLQETQYF. The CDR3 DNA sequence: TGTGCCAGCAGCCAACTTCAAGAGACCCAGTACTTC.

The chain links TRBV13 to TRBJ1-3, with TRBD1 matching over 10 bases. V shed 4 bases and J 1 base; nucleotides not matched to a gene: 7. The germline CDR1 and CDR2 sequences are PRHDT and FYEKMQ (reference sequence). There are 17 residues in the CDR3. The CDR3, as DNA: TGTGCCAGCAGCTATTCGCCGGGACAGGGGTCTGGAAACACCATATATTTT. The encoded protein is CASSYSPGQGSGNTIYF. Full variable domain (remainder filled in from reference TRBV13 and TRBJ1-3): AAGVIQSPRHLIKEKRETATLKCYPIPRHDTVYWYQQGPGQDPQFLISFYEKMQSDKGSIPDRFSAQQFSDYHSELNMSSLELGDSALYFCASSYSPGQGSGNTIYFGEGSWLTVV.

This chain joins TRBV7-9 and TRBJ1-5, with 9 bases fitting TRBD1. From germline, CDR1 is SEHNR and CDR2 FQNEAQ (reference sequence). This CDR3 comprises 14 residues. The trim removed 3 bases at V and 6 bases at J, leaving 3 bases unmatched. CDR3 sequence (DNA): TGTGCCAGCAGCTTTGGGACAGGGATTCAGCCCCAGCATTTT. Translation gives CASSFGTGIQPQHF. Combining the CDR3 with reference TRBV7-9 and TRBJ1-5 gives the whole variable domain DTGVSQNPRHKITKRGQNVTFRCDPISEHNRLYWYRQTLGQGPEFLTYFQNEAQLEKSRLLSDRFSAERPKGSFSTLEIQRTEQGDSAMYLCASSFGTGIQPQHFGDGTRLSIL.

This clone was counted between two and nine times. This rearrangement joins TRBV19 to TRBJ2-5; 14 bases align to TRBD2. The length of the CDR3 is 16 residues. Germline CDR1 reads LNHDA; CDR2 reads SQIVND (reference sequence). The ends lost 5 bases at V and 5 bases at J; junction bases unmatched: 7. The CDR3 DNA reads TGTGCCAGTAGTCAAGGGACTAGCGGGAGAGGGGAGACCCAGTACTTC. This codes for CASSQGTSGRGETQYF.

This chain joins TRBV7-9 and TRBJ1-4; maybe TRBD1 (5 bases). The CDR3 loop spans 14 amino acids. V dropped 2 bases and J dropped 6 bases, with 10 bases sitting between them. Germline-derived CDR1 and CDR2 are SEHNR and FQNEAQ (reference sequence). The CDR3: CASSLRQTDEKLFF. Written as DNA, the CDR3 is TGTGCCAGCAGCTTAAGACAGACAGATGAAAAACTGTTTTTT.

The rearrangement uses TRBV10-3 and TRBJ1-6, with D unresolved. The CDR3 has 14 amino acids. Germline V CDR1 and CDR2: ENHRY, SYGVKD. The V gene lost 3 bases and the J gene lost 5 bases, with 8 bases spanning the gap. This CDR3 is CAISESGNNSPLHF. The CDR3 DNA reads TGTGCCATCAGTGAATCGGGTAATAATTCACCCCTCCACTTT.

This sequence joins TRBV29-1 and TRBJ1-2, with TRBD1 as a possible D gene (6 bases). This CDR3 spans 13 amino acids. Deletions cut 5 bases from V and 3 bases from J, with 13 bases between. The germline CDR1 and CDR2 sequences are SQVTM and ANQGSEA. The CDR3 is CSVPDRPDYGYTF. For the CDR3, the DNA is TGCAGCGTTCCCGACAGGCCTGACTATGGCTACACCTTC.

This clone was observed once. The chain recombines TRBV9 with TRBJ2-3, with 8 bases matching TRBD2. The CDR3 contains 15 residues. Trimming at V came to 0 bases and at J to 2 bases, leaving 2 bases not matched to a gene. Germline lookup yields CDR1 SGDLS and CDR2 YYNGEE. Here the CDR3 reads CASSVDSGATDTQYF. The CDR3 region has the DNA TGTGCCAGCAGCGTAGATAGCGGGGCCACAGATACGCAGTATTTT.

The chain recombines TRBV12-3 or TRBV12-4 with TRBJ1-4; D is unresolved. Trimming pared 8 bases from V and 8 bases from J, leaving 15 bases between. CDR3 length: 13 amino acids. CDR3 sequence: CASGQSGGEKLFF. The CDR3 DNA reads as TGTGCCAGCGGTCAGAGCGGAGGAGAAAAACTGTTTTTT.

In its sample, this clone was seen once. The chain links TRBV11-2 to TRBJ2-1, with D possibly being TRBD2 (6 bases). The germline CDR1 and CDR2 sequences are SGHAT and FQNNGV. V dropped 5 bases and J dropped 0 bases, with 14 bases sitting between them. The CDR3 spans 16 residues. For the CDR3, the DNA is TGTGCCAGCAGCGCCCGAACTAGCTCCTCCTACAATGAGCAGTTCTTC. This translates into CASSARTSSSYNEQFF.

This sequence joins TRBV5-4 and TRBJ2-3; the match to TRBD1 covers 9 bases. J gave up 3 bases and V 4 bases, and 6 bases lay outside the gene matches. The CDR3 has 15 residues. Germline V lookup: CDR1 SGHNT, CDR2 YYREEE (reference sequence). CDR3 region: CASSGGTGRTDTQYF. The CDR3 DNA sequence: TGTGCCAGCAGCGGTGGGACAGGGCGTACAGATACGCAGTATTTT.

The rearrangement links TRBV7-2 to TRBJ2-3; D might be TRBD1 (5 bases). The germline V and J ends were trimmed by 8 bases and 4 bases, with 19 bases remaining between them. The CDR3 is made up of 15 amino acids. Germline lookup yields CDR1 SGHTA and CDR2 FQGNSA. CDR3 in amino acids: CASVQLGVAADTQYF. Written as DNA, the CDR3 is TGTGCCAGCGTTCAGTTAGGGGTCGCGGCAGATACGCAGTATTTT.

V is TRBV7-2 and J is TRBJ2-3, with TRBD1 matching 7 bases. Losses at the gene ends were 4 bases for V and 2 bases for J; bases not matched to a gene: 12. The CDR3 covers 17 residues. Germline-derived CDR1 and CDR2 are SGHTA and FQGNSA. The chain's CDR3 is CASSSRFRQGLTDTQYF. CDR3 nucleotide sequence: TGTGCCAGCAGCTCCAGGTTCAGACAGGGTCTCACAGATACGCAGTATTTT.

V is TRBV7-9 and J is TRBJ2-7; D remains ambiguous. CDR1 and CDR2 (germline): SEHNR, FQNEAQ (reference sequence). V was trimmed by 4 bases and J by 3 bases, leaving 16 bases between them. The CDR3 is made up of 15 amino acids. The CDR3: CASSSGRKVLYEQYF. CDR3 coding DNA: TGTGCCAGCAGCTCCGGACGGAAGGTTCTCTACGAGCAGTACTTC.